The sequence of this T cell receptor beta chain was determined in a study of shared clonotypes between healthy human individuals. Study information: Each donor's CD4 naive and CD4 memory cells filled three plates apiece, CD8 naive two, and CD8 memory one.

The naive CD8 subset, CD45RO-negative cells positively selected for CCR7, excluded terminally differentiated effector memory CD45RA+ cells. The donors, all of them Caucasian adults, lived in Nashville, Tennessee. CDR3 length: 18 amino acids. Trimming cost V 2 bases and J 4 bases; bases outside gene matches: 8. Germline assignment: CDR1 SGHRS and CDR2 YFSETQ. Genomic DNA belonging to each subset was distributed in equal measure over several immunoSEQ plates. Original data processing: In the immunoSEQ data, sequences were junction-only and lacked quality scores, so filtering differed. Method: immunoSEQ multiplex PCR; TCRdb's copy keeps in-frame clones and lacks some. For V, J and clone size, that table is used; D and trimming come from the DNA. The sample holds 2 million to 2.5 million clones, approximately 94% seen once.

The TCR sequence derives from a young man in good health. Some clones in this sample may be carry-over from other donors' samples. The J gene is TRBJ2-1, the V gene TRBV5-1; 14 bases fit TRBD2. The sample was naive CD8+ T cells from PBMCs. The CDR3 spells CASSLYTTSGRGYNEQFF. CDR3 nucleotides: TGCGCCAGCAGCTTATACACGACTAGCGGGAGGGGGTACAATGAGCAGTTCTTC.